This TCR beta chain appears in the sequencing data of a study of OX40 agonist ivuxolimab in advanced cancers. For the study at large: Prior therapy, whether anti-PD-1, anti-PD-L1 or anti-CTLA-4, was allowed, and about 39% had some.

CDR1 and CDR2 from the germline V gene are SGDLS and YYNGEE. The CDR3 sequence is 14 residues long. The V end was cut by 0 bases, the J end by 1 base, with 6 bases between. Profiling relied on immunoSEQ multiplex PCR, and the TCRdb table lists in-frame clones only, not all of them. The sample lists some 76,000 clones; around 85% were seen once. Study-wide results and limits: Certain nonresponders additionally had low normalized T-cell clonal expansion. Averaged across samples, CD8+ T cells carried more expanded clones than CD4+ did.

In the case of this clone: No antigen is known for it. Different DNA sequences within this sample yield the same CDR3.

This receptor was identified in an adult with an advanced solid tumor such as melanoma, head and neck, liver or kidney cancer. This rearrangement joins TRBV9 to TRBJ2-3; no definite D call. Sequences were derived from CD4+ or CD8+ T cells sorted from blood, sampled in a trial of the OX40 agonist ivuxolimab. The DNA of the CDR3 is TGTGCCAGCAGCGTAGGGGCCGGCACAGATACGCAGTATTTT. It is translated as CASSVGAGTDTQYF.